This T cell receptor beta chain stems from a study of T cell responses to AZD1222 COVID-19 vaccine. For this clone: As yet, its antigen is unknown.

Trimming shortened V by 4 bases and J by 2 bases, and 8 bases separated the two germline ends. The CDR3 has 13 amino acids. Germline lookup yields CDR1 MNHNY and CDR2 SVGAGI (reference sequence). Sequencing was performed with immunoSEQ multiplex PCR; in TCRdb, only in-frame clones are kept and a portion is missing. The sample has 100,000 or so clones, approximately 90% seen once; the top ten hold less than 3.5%. Regarding the study as a whole: White British ancestry dominated among donors, who included more females, and clonal diversity was possibly underestimated. Researchers took repertoire samples only after the peak T cell response had come. Baseline seropositivity occurred in only a handful of AZD1222 recipients.

The chain joins TRBV6-6 to TRBJ1-2; D uncertain. The TCR comes from an adult in good health. The specimen comprised peripheral blood, sampled on day 0 of AZD1222 vaccination. CDR3 region: CASSSTYNYGYTF. The CDR3 nucleotides are TGTGCCAGCAGTTCCACATACAACTATGGCTACACCTTC.